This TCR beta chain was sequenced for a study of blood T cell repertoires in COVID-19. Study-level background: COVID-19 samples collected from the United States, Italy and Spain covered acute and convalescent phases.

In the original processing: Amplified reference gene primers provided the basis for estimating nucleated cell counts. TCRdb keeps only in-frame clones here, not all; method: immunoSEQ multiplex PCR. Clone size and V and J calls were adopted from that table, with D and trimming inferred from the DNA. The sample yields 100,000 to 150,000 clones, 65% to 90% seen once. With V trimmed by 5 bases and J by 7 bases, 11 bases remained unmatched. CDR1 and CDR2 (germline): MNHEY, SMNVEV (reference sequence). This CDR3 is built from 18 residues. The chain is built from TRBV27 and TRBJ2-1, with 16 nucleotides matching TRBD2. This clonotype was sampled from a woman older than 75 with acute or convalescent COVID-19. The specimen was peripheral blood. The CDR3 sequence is CASSPLGLAGGPRNEQFF. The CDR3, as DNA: TGTGCCAGCAGTCCGCTGGGACTAGCGGGGGGGCCGAGGAATGAGCAGTTCTTC.